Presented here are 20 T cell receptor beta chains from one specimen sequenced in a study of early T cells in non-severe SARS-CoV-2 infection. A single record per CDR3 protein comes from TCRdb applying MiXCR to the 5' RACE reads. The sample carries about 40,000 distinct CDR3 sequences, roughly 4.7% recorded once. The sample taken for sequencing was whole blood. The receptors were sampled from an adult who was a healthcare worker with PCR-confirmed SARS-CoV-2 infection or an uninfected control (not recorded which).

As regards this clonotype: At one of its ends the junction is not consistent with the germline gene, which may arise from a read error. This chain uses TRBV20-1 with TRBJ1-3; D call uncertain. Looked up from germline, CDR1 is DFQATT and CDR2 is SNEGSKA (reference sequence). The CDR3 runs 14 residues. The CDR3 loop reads CSARDPSSGNTIYF. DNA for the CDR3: TGCAGTGCTCGAGACCCAAGCTCTGGAAACACCATATATTTT.

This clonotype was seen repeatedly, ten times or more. In nucleotides, the CDR3 is TGTGCCAGCTCACCGGGACAGGGGTTTCGGGGCAATCAGCCCCAGCATTTT. This translates into CASSPGQGFRGNQPQHF. J is TRBJ1-5 and V is TRBV18; 10 bases are a match to TRBD1. V shed 3 bases and J 2 bases; nucleotides not matched to a gene: 7. Germline-derived CDR1 and CDR2 are KGHSH and LQKENI. This CDR3 region has 17 residues. Full variable domain (remainder filled in from reference TRBV18 and TRBJ1-5): NAGVMQNPRHLVRRRGQEARLRCSPMKGHSHVYWYRQLPEEGLKFMVYLQKENIIDESGMPKERFSAEFPKEGPSILRIQQVVRGDSAAYFCASSPGQGFRGNQPQHFGDGTRLSIL.

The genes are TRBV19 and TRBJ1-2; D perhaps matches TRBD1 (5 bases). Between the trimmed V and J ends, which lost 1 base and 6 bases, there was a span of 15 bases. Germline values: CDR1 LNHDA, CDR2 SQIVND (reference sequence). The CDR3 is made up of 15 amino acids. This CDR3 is CASSIGGGQGNGYTF. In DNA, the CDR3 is TGTGCCAGTAGTATAGGCGGAGGCCAGGGAAATGGCTACACCTTC.

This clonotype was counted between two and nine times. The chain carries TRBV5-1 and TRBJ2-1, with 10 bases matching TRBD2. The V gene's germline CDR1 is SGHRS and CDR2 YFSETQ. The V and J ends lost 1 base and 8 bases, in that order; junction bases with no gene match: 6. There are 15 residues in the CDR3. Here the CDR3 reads CASSLRSGGSDEQFF. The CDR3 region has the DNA TGCGCCAGCAGCTTGCGTAGCGGGGGGAGCGATGAGCAGTTCTTC.

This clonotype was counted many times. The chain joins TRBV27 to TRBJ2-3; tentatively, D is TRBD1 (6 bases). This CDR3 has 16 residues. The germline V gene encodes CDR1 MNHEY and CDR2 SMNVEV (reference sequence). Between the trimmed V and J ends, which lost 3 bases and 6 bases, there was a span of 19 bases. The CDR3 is CASSFGVGAPRDTQYF. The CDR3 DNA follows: TGTGCCAGCAGTTTTGGCGTGGGGGCCCCAAGGGATACGCAGTATTTT.

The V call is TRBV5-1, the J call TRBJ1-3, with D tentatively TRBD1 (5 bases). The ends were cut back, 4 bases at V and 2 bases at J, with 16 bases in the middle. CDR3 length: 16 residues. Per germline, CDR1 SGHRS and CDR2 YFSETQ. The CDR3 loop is CASSLQLVGPGNTIYF. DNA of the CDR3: TGCGCCAGCAGCCTACAACTTGTGGGGCCTGGAAACACCATATATTTT.

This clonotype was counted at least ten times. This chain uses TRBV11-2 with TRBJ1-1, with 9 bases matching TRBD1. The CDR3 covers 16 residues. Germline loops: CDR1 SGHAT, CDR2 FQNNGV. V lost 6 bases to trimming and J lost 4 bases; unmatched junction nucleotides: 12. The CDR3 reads CASRVPGQGRRTEAFF. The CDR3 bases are TGTGCCAGCAGAGTCCCGGGACAGGGCCGGCGCACTGAAGCTTTCTTT.

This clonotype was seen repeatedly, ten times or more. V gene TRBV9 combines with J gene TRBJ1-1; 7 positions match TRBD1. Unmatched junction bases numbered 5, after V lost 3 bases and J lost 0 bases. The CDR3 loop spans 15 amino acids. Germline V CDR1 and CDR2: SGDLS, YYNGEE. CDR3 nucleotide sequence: TGTGCCAGCAGCGCAAGACAGGGTTTGAACACTGAAGCTTTCTTT. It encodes CASSARQGLNTEAFF.

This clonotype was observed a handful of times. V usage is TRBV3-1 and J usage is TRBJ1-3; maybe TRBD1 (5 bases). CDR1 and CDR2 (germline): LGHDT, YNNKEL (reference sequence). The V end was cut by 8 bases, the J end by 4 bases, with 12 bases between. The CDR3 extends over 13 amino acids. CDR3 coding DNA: TGTGCCAGCTCTGGGACGGGAGGAAACACCATATATTTT. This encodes CASSGTGGNTIYF.

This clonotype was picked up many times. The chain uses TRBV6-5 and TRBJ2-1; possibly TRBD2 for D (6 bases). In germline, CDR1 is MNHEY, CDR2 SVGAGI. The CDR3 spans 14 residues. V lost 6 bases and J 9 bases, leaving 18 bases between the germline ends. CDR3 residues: CASRYGGTVSEQFF. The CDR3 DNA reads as TGTGCCAGCAGATACGGCGGGACCGTCAGTGAGCAGTTCTTC.

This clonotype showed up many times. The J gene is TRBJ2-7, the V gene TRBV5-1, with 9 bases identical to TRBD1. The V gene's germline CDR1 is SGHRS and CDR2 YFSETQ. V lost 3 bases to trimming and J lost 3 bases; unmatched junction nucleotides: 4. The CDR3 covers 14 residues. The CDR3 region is CASSSSTGGYEQYF. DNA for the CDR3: TGCGCCAGCAGCTCCTCGACAGGGGGCTACGAGCAGTACTTC.

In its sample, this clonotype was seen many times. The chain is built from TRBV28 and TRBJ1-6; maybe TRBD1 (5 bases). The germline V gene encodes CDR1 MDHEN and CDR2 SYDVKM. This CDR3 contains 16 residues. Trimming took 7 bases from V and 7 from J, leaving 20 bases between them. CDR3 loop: CASKGNSAGTNSPLHF. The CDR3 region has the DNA TGTGCCAGCAAGGGAAATAGCGCGGGGACGAATTCACCCCTCCACTTT.

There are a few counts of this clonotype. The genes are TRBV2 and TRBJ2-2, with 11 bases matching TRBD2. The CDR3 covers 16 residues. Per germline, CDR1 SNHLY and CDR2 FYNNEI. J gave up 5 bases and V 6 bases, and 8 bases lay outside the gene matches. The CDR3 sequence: CASSTPGTSGTGELFF. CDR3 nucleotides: TGTGCCAGCAGCACACCCGGGACTAGCGGAACCGGGGAGCTGTTTTTT.

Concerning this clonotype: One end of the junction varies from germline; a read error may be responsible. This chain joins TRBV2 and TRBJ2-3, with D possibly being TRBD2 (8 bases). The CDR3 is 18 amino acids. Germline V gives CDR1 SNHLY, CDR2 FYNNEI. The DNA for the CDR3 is TGTGTCAGCAGTAGGGGGCTAGCGGGCAATGCGGGGCCAGATACGCAGTATTTT. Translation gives CVSSRGLAGNAGPDTQYF.

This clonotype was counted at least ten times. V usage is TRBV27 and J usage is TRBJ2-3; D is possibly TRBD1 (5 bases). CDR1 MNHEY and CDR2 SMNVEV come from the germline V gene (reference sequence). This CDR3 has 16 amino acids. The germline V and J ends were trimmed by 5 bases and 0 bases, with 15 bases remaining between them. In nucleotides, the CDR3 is TGTGCCAGCAGTATCAGGGCGCGCGCTAGCACAGATACGCAGTATTTT. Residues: CASSIRARASTDTQYF.

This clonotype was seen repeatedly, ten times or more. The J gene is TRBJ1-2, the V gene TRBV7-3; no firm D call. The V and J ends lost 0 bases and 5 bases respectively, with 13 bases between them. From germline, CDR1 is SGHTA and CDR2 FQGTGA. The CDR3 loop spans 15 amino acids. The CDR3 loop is CASSLTSEGGYGYTF. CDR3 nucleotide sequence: TGTGCCAGCAGCTTAACGTCAGAGGGAGGGTATGGCTACACCTTC.

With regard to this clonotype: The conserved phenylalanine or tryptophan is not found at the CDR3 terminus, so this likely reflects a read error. The DNA for the CDR3 is TGTGCCAGCAGCCAAGTTTCGGGGGGCGCAGATACGCAGTATTGT. It yields the protein CASSQVSGGADTQYC. V and J are TRBV3-1 and TRBJ2-3; TRBD2 is a possible D gene (7 bases). The germline V and J ends were trimmed by 1 base and 4 bases, with 12 bases remaining between them. The CDR3 has 15 residues. Germline assignment: CDR1 LGHDT and CDR2 YNNKEL (reference sequence).

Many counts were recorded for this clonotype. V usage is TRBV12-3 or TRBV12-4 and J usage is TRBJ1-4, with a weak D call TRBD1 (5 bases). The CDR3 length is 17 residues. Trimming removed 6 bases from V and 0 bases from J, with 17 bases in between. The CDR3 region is CASRPDRHVATNEKLFF. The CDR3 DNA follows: TGTGCCAGCAGACCCGACAGACACGTTGCAACTAATGAAAAACTGTTTTTT.

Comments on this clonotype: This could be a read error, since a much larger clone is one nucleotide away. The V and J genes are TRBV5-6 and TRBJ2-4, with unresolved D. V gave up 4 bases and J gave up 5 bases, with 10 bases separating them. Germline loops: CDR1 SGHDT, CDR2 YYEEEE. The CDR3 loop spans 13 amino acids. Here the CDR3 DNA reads TGTGCCAGCAGCCCGACTTCCGAAAACATTCAGTACTTC. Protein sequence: CASSPTSENIQYF.

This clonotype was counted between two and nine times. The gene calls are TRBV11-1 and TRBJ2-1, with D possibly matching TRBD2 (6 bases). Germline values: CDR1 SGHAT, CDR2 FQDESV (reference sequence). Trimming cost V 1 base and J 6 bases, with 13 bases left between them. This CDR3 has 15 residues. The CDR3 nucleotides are TGTGCCAGCAGCTTAGATCCAGCGGGCCTCAATGAGCAGTTCTTC. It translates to CASSLDPAGLNEQFF.